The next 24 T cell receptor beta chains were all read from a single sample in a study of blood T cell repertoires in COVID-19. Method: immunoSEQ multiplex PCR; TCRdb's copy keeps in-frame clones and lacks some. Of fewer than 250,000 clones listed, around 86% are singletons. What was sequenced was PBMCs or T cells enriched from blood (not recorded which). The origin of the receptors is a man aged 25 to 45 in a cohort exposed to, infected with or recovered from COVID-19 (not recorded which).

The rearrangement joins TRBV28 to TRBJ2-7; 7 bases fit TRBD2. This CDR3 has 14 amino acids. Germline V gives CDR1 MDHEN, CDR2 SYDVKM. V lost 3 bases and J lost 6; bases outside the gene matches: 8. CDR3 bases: TGTGCCAGCAGTTTGGCGGTCGGACTAGGCGAGCAGTACTTC. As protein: CASSLAVGLGEQYF.

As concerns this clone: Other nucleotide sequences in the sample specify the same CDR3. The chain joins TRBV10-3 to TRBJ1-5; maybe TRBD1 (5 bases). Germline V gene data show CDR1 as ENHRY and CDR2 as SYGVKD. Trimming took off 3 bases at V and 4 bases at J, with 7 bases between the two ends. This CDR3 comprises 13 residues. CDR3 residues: CAISDPGNQPQHF. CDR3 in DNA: TGTGCCATCAGTGATCCAGGGAATCAGCCCCAGCATTTT.

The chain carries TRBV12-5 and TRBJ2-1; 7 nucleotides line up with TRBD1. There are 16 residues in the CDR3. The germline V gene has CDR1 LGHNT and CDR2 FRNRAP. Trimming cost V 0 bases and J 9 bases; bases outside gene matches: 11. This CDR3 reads CASGLVRGPTGVEQFF. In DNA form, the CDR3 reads TGTGCTAGTGGTTTGGTACGGGGACCTACAGGGGTTGAGCAGTTCTTC.

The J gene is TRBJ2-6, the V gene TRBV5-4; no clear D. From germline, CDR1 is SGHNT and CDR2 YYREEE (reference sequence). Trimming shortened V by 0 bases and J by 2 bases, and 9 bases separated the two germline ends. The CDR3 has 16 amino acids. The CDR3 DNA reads TGTGCCAGCAGCTTGGCCCCCACTACTGGGGCCAACGTCCTGACTTTC. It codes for CASSLAPTTGANVLTF.

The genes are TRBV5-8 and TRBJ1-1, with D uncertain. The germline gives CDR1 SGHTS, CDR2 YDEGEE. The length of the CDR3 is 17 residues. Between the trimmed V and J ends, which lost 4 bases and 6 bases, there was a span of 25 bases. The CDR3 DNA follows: TGTGCCAGCAGCCAACGACTGAGATTAGTTATAGCCGCTGAAGCTTTCTTT. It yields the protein CASSQRLRLVIAAEAFF.

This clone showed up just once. DNA for the CDR3: TGTGCCAGCTCGCCGACAGGGGATGGCAATCAGCCCCAGCATTTT. It specifies CASSPTGDGNQPQHF. This chain connects TRBV18 to TRBJ1-5; 8 bases agree with TRBD1. From germline, CDR1 is KGHSH and CDR2 LQKENI. This CDR3 spans 15 amino acids. J gave up 2 bases and V 6 bases, and 6 bases lay outside the gene matches.

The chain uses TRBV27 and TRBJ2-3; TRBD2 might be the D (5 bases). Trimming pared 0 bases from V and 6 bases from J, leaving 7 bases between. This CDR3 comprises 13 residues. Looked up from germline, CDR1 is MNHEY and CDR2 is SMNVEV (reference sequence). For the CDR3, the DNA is TGTGCCAGCAGTTTATCGGAGGAGGATACGCAGTATTTT. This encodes CASSLSEEDTQYF.

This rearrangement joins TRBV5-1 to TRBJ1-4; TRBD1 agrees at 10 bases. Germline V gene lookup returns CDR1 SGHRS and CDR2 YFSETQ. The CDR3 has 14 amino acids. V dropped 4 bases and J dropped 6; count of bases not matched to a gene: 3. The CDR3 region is CASSPGTGDEKLFF. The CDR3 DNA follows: TGCGCCAGCAGCCCCGGGACAGGGGATGAAAAACTGTTTTTT.

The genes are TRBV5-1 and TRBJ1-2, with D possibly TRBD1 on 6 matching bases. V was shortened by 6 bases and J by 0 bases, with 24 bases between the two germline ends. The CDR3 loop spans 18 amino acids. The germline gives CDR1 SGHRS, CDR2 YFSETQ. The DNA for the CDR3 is TGCGCCAGCAAATCTACAGGGATGGGATCCGATCCTAACTATGGCTACACCTTC. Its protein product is CASKSTGMGSDPNYGYTF.

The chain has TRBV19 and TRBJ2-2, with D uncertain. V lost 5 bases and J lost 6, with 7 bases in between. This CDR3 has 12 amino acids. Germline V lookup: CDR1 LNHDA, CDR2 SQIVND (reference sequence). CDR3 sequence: CASSQTPGELFF. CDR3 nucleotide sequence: TGTGCCAGTAGTCAAACACCCGGGGAGCTGTTTTTT.

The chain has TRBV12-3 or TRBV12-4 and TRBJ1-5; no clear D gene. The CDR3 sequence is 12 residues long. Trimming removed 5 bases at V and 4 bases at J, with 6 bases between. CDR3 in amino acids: CASSLLNQPQHF. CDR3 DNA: TGTGCCAGCAGTCTTCTAAATCAGCCCCAGCATTTT.

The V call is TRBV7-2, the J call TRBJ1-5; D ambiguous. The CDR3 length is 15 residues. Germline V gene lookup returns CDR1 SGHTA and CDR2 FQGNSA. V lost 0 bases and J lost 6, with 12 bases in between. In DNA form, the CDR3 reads TGTGCCAGCAGCTTAGCGCTGACCGCGGGTCAGCCCCAGCATTTT. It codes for CASSLALTAGQPQHF.

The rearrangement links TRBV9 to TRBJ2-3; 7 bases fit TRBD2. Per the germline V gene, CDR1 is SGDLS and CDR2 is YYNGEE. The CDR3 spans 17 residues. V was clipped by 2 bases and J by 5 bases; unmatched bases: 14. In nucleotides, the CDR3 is TGTGCCAGCAGCGTTGGGGCGGGAGAGGTGTATTTAGATACGCAGTATTTT. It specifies CASSVGAGEVYLDTQYF.

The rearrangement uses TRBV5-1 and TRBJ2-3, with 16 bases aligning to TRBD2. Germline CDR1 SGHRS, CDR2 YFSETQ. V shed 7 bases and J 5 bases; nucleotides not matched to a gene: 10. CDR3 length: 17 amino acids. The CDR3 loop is CASLPGLAGGRRDTQYF. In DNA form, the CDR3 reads TGCGCCAGCCTCCCGGGACTAGCGGGAGGGCGCAGAGATACGCAGTATTTT.

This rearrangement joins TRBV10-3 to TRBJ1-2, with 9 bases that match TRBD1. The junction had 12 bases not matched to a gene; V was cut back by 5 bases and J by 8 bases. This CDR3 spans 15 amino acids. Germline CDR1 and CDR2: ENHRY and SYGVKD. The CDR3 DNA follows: TGTGCCATCAGTTTAAAACAGGGGGCGCAGGCGGGCTACACCTTC. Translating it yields CAISLKQGAQAGYTF.

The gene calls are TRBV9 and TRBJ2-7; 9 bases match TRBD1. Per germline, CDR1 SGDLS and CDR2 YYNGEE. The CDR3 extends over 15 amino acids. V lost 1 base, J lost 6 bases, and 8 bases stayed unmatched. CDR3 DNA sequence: TGTGCCAGCAGCGTACGTCCCGGGACAGGGACCGAGCAGTACTTC. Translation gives CASSVRPGTGTEQYF.

DNA for the CDR3: TGTGCCAGCCAGGGCGCGGACTATGGCTACACCTTC. Amino acid sequence: CASQGADYGYTF. V usage is TRBV3-1 (or the pseudogene TRBV3-2) and J usage is TRBJ1-2; possible D gene TRBD1, 5 bases. The CDR3 is 12 residues long. The germline V and J ends were trimmed by 8 bases and 3 bases, with 10 bases remaining between them. Germline V gene sequence: CDR1 LGHDT, CDR2 YNNKEL (reference sequence).

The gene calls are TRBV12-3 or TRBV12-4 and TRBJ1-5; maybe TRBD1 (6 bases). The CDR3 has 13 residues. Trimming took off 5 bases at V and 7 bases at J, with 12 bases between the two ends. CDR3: CASSQTGNQPQHF. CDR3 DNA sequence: TGTGCCAGCAGTCAGACAGGTAACCAGCCCCAGCATTTT.

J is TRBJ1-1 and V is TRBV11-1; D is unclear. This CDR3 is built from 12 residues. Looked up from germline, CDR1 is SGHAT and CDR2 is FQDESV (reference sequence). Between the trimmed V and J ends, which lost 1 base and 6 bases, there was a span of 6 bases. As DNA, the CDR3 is TGTGCCAGCAGCTTAGGTATCGCTGAAGCTTTCTTT. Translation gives CASSLGIAEAFF.

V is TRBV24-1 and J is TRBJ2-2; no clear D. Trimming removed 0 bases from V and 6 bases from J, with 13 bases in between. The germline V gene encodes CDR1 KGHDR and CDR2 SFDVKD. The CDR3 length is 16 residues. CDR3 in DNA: TGTGCCACCAGTGATTTGTTTGCTAGTACCCCCGGGGAGCTGTTTTTT. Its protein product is CATSDLFASTPGELFF.

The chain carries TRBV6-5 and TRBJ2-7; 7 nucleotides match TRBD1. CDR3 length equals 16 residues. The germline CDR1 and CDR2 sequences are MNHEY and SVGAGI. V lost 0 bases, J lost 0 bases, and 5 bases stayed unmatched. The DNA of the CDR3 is TGTGCCAGCAGTTACTCCGGGACAGTCCTCTCCTACGAGCAGTACTTC. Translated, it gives CASSYSGTVLSYEQYF.

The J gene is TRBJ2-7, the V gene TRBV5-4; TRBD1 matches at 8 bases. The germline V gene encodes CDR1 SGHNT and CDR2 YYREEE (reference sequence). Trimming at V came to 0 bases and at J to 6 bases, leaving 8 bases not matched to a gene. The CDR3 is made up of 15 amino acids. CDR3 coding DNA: TGTGCCAGCAGCTTGGATCAGGGGGCGTCTTCCGAGCAGTACTTC. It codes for CASSLDQGASSEQYF. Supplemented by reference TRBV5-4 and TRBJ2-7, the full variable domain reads ETGVTQSPTHLIKTRGQQVTLRCSSQSGHNTVSWYQQALGQGPQFIFQYYREEENGRGNFPPRFSGLQFPNYSSELNVNALELDDSALYLCASSLDQGASSEQYFGPGTRLTVT.

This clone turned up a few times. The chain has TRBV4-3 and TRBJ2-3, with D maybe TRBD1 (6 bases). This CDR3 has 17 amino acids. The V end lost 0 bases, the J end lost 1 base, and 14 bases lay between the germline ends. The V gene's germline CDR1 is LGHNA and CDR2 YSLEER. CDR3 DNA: TGCGCCAGCAGCCAAGAATCTCAGGGGACCGGCACAGATACGCAGTATTTT. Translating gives CASSQESQGTGTDTQYF.

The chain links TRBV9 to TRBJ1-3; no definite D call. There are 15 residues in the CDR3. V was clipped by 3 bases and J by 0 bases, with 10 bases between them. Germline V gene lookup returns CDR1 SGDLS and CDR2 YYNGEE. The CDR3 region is CASSASWLSGNTIYF. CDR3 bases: TGTGCCAGCAGCGCTTCCTGGCTCTCTGGAAACACCATATATTTT.